The T cell receptor (beta chain) described here comes from a study of T cell responses to AZD1222 COVID-19 vaccine. The table came from immunoSEQ multiplex PCR; TCRdb's copy has only in-frame clones and leaves some out. The table lists some 140,000 clones, roughly 90% of them singletons, with approximately 6% in the top ten. The sequencing used peripheral blood, collected on day 0 of AZD1222 vaccination. This TCR was sampled from an adult in good health.

DNA for the CDR3: TGTGCCAGCAGGGGACAGGGGAGAGCCAAAAACATTCAGTACTTC. Amino acid sequence: CASRGQGRAKNIQYF. J is TRBJ2-4 and V is TRBV28; 10 bases map to TRBD1. V lost 6 bases to trimming and J lost 0 bases; unmatched junction nucleotides: 2. The germline gives CDR1 MDHEN, CDR2 SYDVKM. The CDR3 loop spans 15 amino acids.